This record looks at one T cell receptor beta chain sequence and its context. This specimen comes from a study of shared clonotypes between healthy human individuals. Method: immunoSEQ multiplex PCR; TCRdb's copy keeps in-frame clones and lacks some. The sample has roughly 680,000 clones; 55% to 80% are singletons. CDR3 length: 16 residues. The germline V and J ends were trimmed by 1 base and 7 bases, with 20 bases remaining between them. Germline values: CDR1 LGHNA, CDR2 YNFKEQ. This clonotype was sampled from a woman under 40 in good health. This chain connects TRBV4-2 to TRBJ2-7, with D possibly matching TRBD1 (6 bases). Sequenced sample: memory CD4+ T cells sorted from blood. The sample's subset: CD45RA-negative fraction. This CDR3 is CASSQVGQGIYGEQYF. DNA of the CDR3: TGTGCCAGCAGCCAAGTGGGACAAGGTATCTACGGAGAGCAGTACTTC.